The 23 T cell receptor beta chains listed next were all sequenced from one sample in a study of control samples from healthy donors and cancer patients. Sequenced by immunoSEQ multiplex PCR; TCRdb stores in-frame clones only, minus some. The sample includes about 60,000 clones, about 92% of them seen just once. The sample taken for sequencing was PBMCs. All receptors come from a man aged 35-49 years with colorectal cancer.

The chain combines TRBV2 with TRBJ2-3; D is undetermined. Germline V CDR1 and CDR2: SNHLY, FYNNEI. This CDR3 is 15 amino acids long. V shed 4 bases and J shed 8 bases, with 19 bases lying between them. DNA of the CDR3: TGTGCCAGCAGTGTTGAAATTACCAAAATGGGTACGCAGTATTTT. Protein sequence: CASSVEITKMGTQYF. Full variable domain (outside the CDR3, taken from reference TRBV2 and TRBJ2-3): EPEVTQTPSHQVTQMGQEVILRCVPISNHLYFYWYRQILGQKVEFLVSFYNNEISEKSEIFDDQFSVERPDGSNFTLKIRSTKLEDSAMYFCASSVEITKMGTQYFGPGTRLTVL.

V is TRBV2 and J is TRBJ2-3; the match to TRBD1 covers 10 bases. The germline V gene has CDR1 SNHLY and CDR2 FYNNEI. The CDR3 is made up of 15 amino acids. The V segment lost 4 bases and the J segment 3 bases; nucleotides outside the gene matches: 4. CDR3 residues: CASSGDRGWTDTQYF. CDR3 bases: TGTGCCAGCAGTGGGGACAGGGGTTGGACAGATACGCAGTATTTT.

J is TRBJ1-1 and V is TRBV7-9, with D possibly TRBD1 on 5 matching bases. Trimming shortened V by 1 base and J by 1 base, and 7 bases separated the two germline ends. The CDR3 runs 14 residues. CDR1 is SEHNR and CDR2 is FQNEAQ in the germline V gene (reference sequence). For the CDR3, the DNA is TGTGCCAGCAGCTTAGGACAGCCGAACACTGAAGCTTTCTTT. Amino acid sequence: CASSLGQPNTEAFF.

The chain recombines TRBV6-2 or TRBV6-3 with TRBJ1-5, with D hard to call. V was clipped by 2 bases and J by 7 bases, with 12 bases between them. The CDR3 sequence is 14 residues long. The germline CDR1 and CDR2 sequences are MNHEY and SVGEGT. The CDR3 spells CASSYREPRQPQHF. CDR3 nucleotide sequence: TGTGCCAGCAGTTACAGGGAGCCGCGACAGCCCCAGCATTTT.

The chain couples TRBV18 to TRBJ2-7, with 7 nucleotides matching TRBD2. This CDR3 region has 14 residues. The germline gives CDR1 KGHSH, CDR2 LQKENI. Trimming at V came to 10 bases and at J to 7 bases, leaving 16 bases not matched to a gene. This CDR3 reads CATAPPTSLREQYF. The CDR3 DNA sequence: TGTGCCACCGCTCCCCCGACTAGCTTGAGGGAGCAGTACTTC.

This clone was observed a single time. The gene calls are TRBV7-8 and TRBJ1-3; 8 bases fit TRBD1. Germline loops: CDR1 SGHVS, CDR2 FQNEAQ. V lost 2 bases, J lost 1 base, and 1 base stayed unmatched. The CDR3 is made up of 15 amino acids. The CDR3 protein is CASSLQGASGNTIYF. Written as DNA, the CDR3 is TGTGCCAGCAGCTTACAGGGGGCGTCTGGAAACACCATATATTTT.

This clone has a handful of counts. The CDR3 DNA sequence: TGTGCCAGCAGCTTAACGGGGCGGGGCACAGATACGCAGTATTTT. Translated: CASSLTGRGTDTQYF. V usage is TRBV5-6 and J usage is TRBJ2-3; D is perhaps TRBD1 or TRBD2 (5 bases each). The CDR3 has 15 amino acids. Germline loops: CDR1 SGHDT, CDR2 YYEEEE. Trimming took 2 bases from V and 1 from J, leaving 11 bases between them.

The rearrangement links TRBV2 to TRBJ2-7; 7 bases match TRBD2. The CDR3 is 13 residues long. The germline V gene encodes CDR1 SNHLY and CDR2 FYNNEI. The ends lost 3 bases at V and 3 bases at J; junction bases unmatched: 2. The DNA for the CDR3 is TGTGCCAGCAGTGAGGGGAGGGTCTACGAGCAGTACTTC. This translates into CASSEGRVYEQYF.

The chain links TRBV11-2 to TRBJ2-7; TRBD1 matches 7 bases. Losses at the gene ends were 4 bases for V and 4 bases for J; bases not matched to a gene: 1. The CDR3 has 12 amino acids. Germline V gene sequence: CDR1 SGHAT, CDR2 FQNNGV. CDR3 nucleotides: TGTGCCAGCAGCTCACAGGGGTACGAGCAGTACTTC. Translated: CASSSQGYEQYF.

V is TRBV7-2 and J is TRBJ2-1; 11 nucleotides align to TRBD2. Germline V gene lookup returns CDR1 SGHTA and CDR2 FQGNSA. J lost 5 bases, V lost 5 bases, and 5 bases had no gene match. The CDR3 has 15 amino acids. For the CDR3, the DNA is TGTGCCAGCAGCAAGAGACTAGCGGGGCACAATGAGCAGTTCTTC. This codes for CASSKRLAGHNEQFF.

The chain employs TRBV11-3 and TRBJ1-6, with D tentatively TRBD1 (5 bases). The CDR3 totals 15 residues. Between the trimmed V and J ends, which lost 5 bases and 7 bases, there was a span of 15 bases. Per germline, CDR1 SGHNT and CDR2 YENEEA. The CDR3 reads CASSPGRTANSPLHF. Here the CDR3 DNA reads TGTGCCAGCAGCCCGGGACGGACTGCAAATTCACCCCTCCACTTT.

In this sample, this clone turned up a few times. The chain couples TRBV3-1 (or the pseudogene TRBV3-2) to TRBJ1-5; 7 nucleotides align to TRBD1. After removal of 2 bases from V and 1 base from J, the junction contained 5 bases not matched to a gene. This CDR3 contains 16 residues. CDR1 and CDR2 (germline): LGHDT, YNNKEL (reference sequence). CDR3 sequence: CASSQRRGPSNQPQHF. In nucleotides, the CDR3 is TGTGCCAGCAGCCAAAGGAGGGGGCCGAGCAATCAGCCCCAGCATTTT.

The gene calls are TRBV11-2 and TRBJ2-7, with TRBD2 matching over 7 bases. The germline gives CDR1 SGHAT, CDR2 FQNNGV. The CDR3 spans 12 residues. The V gene end was trimmed by 5 bases and the J gene end by 4 bases; junction bases not matched to a gene: 2. For the CDR3, the DNA is TGTGCCAGCAGCCCGGGACTATACGAGCAGTACTTC. Protein product: CASSPGLYEQYF.

J is TRBJ1-6 and V is TRBV19, with TRBD1 as a possible D gene (5 bases). Looked up from germline, CDR1 is LNHDA and CDR2 is SQIVND (reference sequence). Trimming stripped 6 bases from V and 5 bases from J, with 11 bases between. This CDR3 contains 14 residues. The CDR3 DNA is TGTGCCAGTAGACCGACAGAACATAATTCACCCCTCCACTTT. Encoded protein: CASRPTEHNSPLHF. Full variable domain (outside the CDR3, taken from reference TRBV19 and TRBJ1-6): DGGITQSPKYLFRKEGQNVTLSCEQNLNHDAMYWYRQDPGQGLRLIYYSQIVNDFQKGDIAEGYSVSREKKESFPLTVTSAQKNPTAFYLCASRPTEHNSPLHFGNGTRLTVT.

The chain couples TRBV5-1 to TRBJ1-4; maybe TRBD1 (5 bases). The CDR3 runs to 14 residues. Germline V gives CDR1 SGHRS, CDR2 YFSETQ. V was trimmed by 3 bases and J by 8 bases, leaving 14 bases between them. CDR3 sequence: CASSSTAGGEKLFF. CDR3 sequence (DNA): TGCGCCAGCAGCTCGACAGCTGGGGGGGAAAAACTGTTTTTT. Complete variable domain (other parts from reference TRBV5-1 and TRBJ1-4): KAGVTQTPRYLIKTRGQQVTLSCSPISGHRSVSWYQQTPGQGLQFLFEYFSETQRNKGNFPGRFSGRQFSNSRSEMNVSTLELGDSALYLCASSSTAGGEKLFFGSGTQLSVL.

The rearrangement joins TRBV3-1 (or the pseudogene TRBV3-2) to TRBJ2-5, with D maybe TRBD2 (6 bases). From germline, CDR1 is LGHDT and CDR2 YNNKEL (reference sequence). V shed 4 bases and J shed 2 bases, with 20 bases lying between them. The CDR3 is made up of 17 amino acids. Written as DNA, the CDR3 is TGTGCCAGCAGCCGAAAGATGGGGGGACTGACTCAAGAGACCCAGTACTTC. It yields the protein CASSRKMGGLTQETQYF.

This rearrangement joins TRBV18 to TRBJ2-2, with a possible D match to TRBD1 (5 bases). Trimming shortened V by 4 bases and J by 5 bases, and 8 bases separated the two germline ends. Germline V gene data show CDR1 as KGHSH and CDR2 as LQKENI. This CDR3 has 13 amino acids. The CDR3 reads CASSQGRTGELFF. In DNA, the CDR3 is TGTGCCAGCTCACAGGGGCGAACCGGGGAGCTGTTTTTT.

The rearrangement uses TRBV7-9 and TRBJ2-2; D may be TRBD1 (6 bases). V was cut by 6 bases and J by 1 base, with 12 bases left in between. This CDR3 comprises 15 residues. Germline lookup yields CDR1 SEHNR and CDR2 FQNEAQ (reference sequence). In DNA, the CDR3 is TGTGCCAGCAGGCCTCCGGGACAGAACACCGGGGAGCTGTTTTTT. As protein: CASRPPGQNTGELFF.

This sequence joins TRBV12-5 and TRBJ1-5, with 7 bases that match TRBD1. CDR1 is LGHNT and CDR2 is FRNRAP in the germline V gene. This CDR3 has 18 amino acids. V was pared by 1 base and J by 3 bases, with 12 bases of the junction left unmatched. Here the CDR3 reads CASGLGQGVYSANQPQHF. Written as DNA, the CDR3 is TGTGCTAGTGGTTTGGGGCAGGGGGTATACTCCGCCAATCAGCCCCAGCATTTT. Supplemented by reference TRBV12-5 and TRBJ1-5, the full variable domain reads DARVTQTPRHKVTEMGQEVTMRCQPILGHNTVFWYRQTMMQGLELLAYFRNRAPLDDSGMPKDRFSAEMPDATLATLKIQPSEPRDSAVYFCASGLGQGVYSANQPQHFGDGTRLSIL.

The chain recombines TRBV12-3 or TRBV12-4 with TRBJ2-1; TRBD1 is a possible D gene (5 bases). V dropped 4 bases and J dropped 6 bases, with 10 bases sitting between them. This CDR3 comprises 13 residues. CDR3 bases: TGTGCCAGCAGTTCACAGGTTACCAATGAGCAGTTCTTC. Encoded protein: CASSSQVTNEQFF.

The chain uses TRBV18 and TRBJ2-5; D unresolved. Per germline, CDR1 KGHSH and CDR2 LQKENI. Trimming left V 4 bases short and J 2 bases short, with 5 bases between. This CDR3 is 12 amino acids long. This chain's CDR3 is CASSRSQETQYF. Here the CDR3 DNA reads TGTGCCAGCTCACGTTCGCAAGAGACCCAGTACTTC.

The chain joins TRBV6-2 or TRBV6-3 to TRBJ1-2, with D perhaps TRBD1 (6 bases). Germline CDR1 MNHEY, CDR2 SVGEGT. This CDR3 is built from 13 residues. V lost 0 bases and J 7 bases, leaving 9 bases between the germline ends. This CDR3 is CASSYSGALGYTF. The CDR3 region has the DNA TGTGCCAGCAGTTACTCGGGGGCGCTTGGCTACACCTTC.

The chain links TRBV6-2 or TRBV6-3 to TRBJ1-5, with D maybe TRBD1 (6 bases). Germline CDR1 reads MNHEY; CDR2 reads SVGEGT. Deletions cut 2 bases from V and 2 bases from J, with 7 bases between. This CDR3 is 14 amino acids long. CDR3 loop: CASSYAGGNQPQHF. In DNA, the CDR3 is TGTGCCAGCAGTTACGCAGGGGGCAATCAGCCCCAGCATTTT.